These T cell receptor beta chains were read from a single sample in a study of cytomegalovirus exposure and HLA in healthy donors. TCRdb keeps only in-frame clones here, not all; method: immunoSEQ multiplex PCR. Of 110,000 to 150,000 clones in the sample, about 73% are singletons; the top ten hold 2% to 2.5%. Input material: PBMCs. These receptors were collected from an older woman in good health and CMV-seropositive. Each CDR3 is given with its conserved first and last residue. The D gene is left open where the match is weak. Clone size is not always given. Where it is, it says once, few, many or a class for expanded clones.

V gene	clone size	J gene	D gene	CDR3 DNA	CDR3 protein
TRBV5-1	few	TRBJ1-4	TRBD1	TGCGCCAGCAGCTTGTCTCGACAGGGGAATGAAAAACTGTTTTTT	CASSLSRQGNEKLFF
TRBV29-1	NA	TRBJ1-1	NA	TGCAGCGCAATAACAGGGAACACTGAAGCTTTCTTT	CSAITGNTEAFF
TRBV5-1	NA	TRBJ1-3	NA	TGCGCCAGCGGGCAGAGCTCTGGAAACACCATATATTTT	CASGQSSGNTIYF
TRBV6-5	NA	TRBJ2-5	TRBD2	TGTGCCAGCAGCCCCCAGGAGACTAGCGGGAGGACCCAGTACTTC	CASSPQETSGRTQYF
TRBV20-1	NA	TRBJ2-5	NA	TGCAGTGCTCAACACAGAGAGACCCAGTACTTC	CSAQHRETQYF
TRBV7-2	once	TRBJ2-7	NA	TGTGCCAGCAGCTTATCGGACAGTTCCTCCTACGAGCAGTACTTC	CASSLSDSSSYEQYF
TRBV6-5	NA	TRBJ2-7	NA	TGTGCCAGCACCGGGCTAGGGGGCTCCTACGAGCAGTACTTC	CASTGLGGSYEQYF
TRBV19	NA	TRBJ1-1	TRBD1	TGTGCCAGTAGTGCCCAGGGGGCCACTGAAGCTTTCTTT	CASSAQGATEAFF
TRBV7-9	once	TRBJ2-5	NA	TGTTCCAGCAGCCCAGGGGGGGAGACCCAGTACTTC	CSSSPGGETQYF
TRBV28	NA	TRBJ2-1	NA	TGTGCCAGCAGTTTACCCTCTTCCAGGGTACCCCAGTTCTTC	CASSLPSSRVPQFF
TRBV28	many	TRBJ1-2	NA	TGTGCCAGCAGTTTATGGATTGCGGCAACTAACTATGGCTACACCTTC	CASSLWIAATNYGYTF
TRBV6-6	few	TRBJ1-2	NA	TGTGCCAGCAGTTACTCTAAGGGAGCTAGTGGCTACACCTTC	CASSYSKGASGYTF
TRBV2	NA	TRBJ2-1	NA	TGTGCCAGCAGTGAACTTGTCGAGCAGTTCTTC	CASSELVEQFF
TRBV7-9	NA	TRBJ1-5	NA	TGTGCCAGCAGCACCGAGGGAGGTAATCAGCCCCAGCATTTT	CASSTEGGNQPQHF
TRBV5-1	NA	TRBJ2-2	NA	TGCGCCAGCAGCTCACTTCGGGCGGGCTCGAACACCGGGGAGCTGTTTTTT	CASSSLRAGSNTGELFF
TRBV28	NA	TRBJ2-3	TRBD1	TGTGCCAGCAGTTGGGACAGCCCTAGCACAGATACGCAGTATTTT	CASSWDSPSTDTQYF
TRBV5-1	few	TRBJ2-1	NA	TGCGCCAGCAGCGCGACAGGGTCCTCAGCGGGAGCCTCCTACAATGAGCAGTTCTTC	CASSATGSSAGASYNEQFF
TRBV4-2	NA	TRBJ2-5	TRBD2	TGTGCCAGCAGCCAGATAGGACTAGCGGGAGAAGAGACCCAGTACTTC	CASSQIGLAGEETQYF
TRBV28	NA	TRBJ1-4	NA	TGTGCCAGCCTTCGGACTAATGAAAAACTGTTTTTT	CASLRTNEKLFF
TRBV29-1	NA	TRBJ1-1	NA	TGCAGCGTCGATCGGACTCGGGGGACTGAAGCTTTCTTT	CSVDRTRGTEAFF
TRBV6-1	NA	TRBJ2-1	NA	TGTGCCAGCAGTCGGCCCGGGGGGCGAAATGAGCAGTTCTTC	CASSRPGGRNEQFF
TRBV2	once	TRBJ2-7	TRBD2	TGTGCCAGCTCGGGACTAGTTGACTACGAGCAGTACTTC	CASSGLVDYEQYF
TRBV27	NA	TRBJ1-2	NA	TGTGCCAGCAGTCTGCTTGGACGGGAGATGGGCTACACCTTC	CASSLLGREMGYTF
TRBV28	NA	TRBJ1-1	TRBD1	TGTGCCAGCAGTCCGCCGGACAGGGGACGGACTGAAGCTTTCTTT	CASSPPDRGRTEAFF
TRBV28	NA	TRBJ2-2	TRBD2	TGTGCCAGCAGTCCCTCTAGCGGATCAACTACCGGGGAGCTGTTTTTT	CASSPSSGSTTGELFF
TRBV5-4	NA	TRBJ2-5	TRBD1	TGTGCCAGCAGCCCATCGGGACAGGTACAAGAGACCCAGTACTTC	CASSPSGQVQETQYF
TRBV2	NA	TRBJ2-7	NA	TGTGCCAGCAGTGTAGGGGTCCCGACCTACGAGCAGTACTTC	CASSVGVPTYEQYF
TRBV9	NA	TRBJ1-2	TRBD1	TGTGCCAGCAGCCCCCGACAGGGGGCGCGCGGCTACACCTTC	CASSPRQGARGYTF
TRBV7-3	once	TRBJ1-3	NA	TGTGCCAGCAGCTTAACGGCAGGAAACACCATATATTTT	CASSLTAGNTIYF